One sample yielded the 4 T cell receptor beta chains listed below, sequenced in a study of cytotoxic CD8 clonotypes in ibrutinib-treated CLL. Using immunoSEQ multiplex PCR, the repertoire was profiled, and TCRdb retains in-frame clones only, with some absent. The sample yields about 160,000 clones, about four fifths seen once. The sample here was PBMCs, taken after 24 months of ibrutinib treatment. Receptor source: a human donor with chronic lymphocytic leukemia.

The CDR3 bases are TGTGCCTGGAGTGCCTCCTCGCAGAGCGAGCAGTACTTC. Protein sequence: CAWSASSQSEQYF. The chain couples TRBV30 to TRBJ2-7; no reliable D call. Germline V gene data show CDR1 as GTSNPN and CDR2 as SVGIG (reference sequence). There are 13 residues in the CDR3. V was clipped by 1 base and J by 6 bases, with 13 bases between them.

V gene TRBV20-1 combines with J gene TRBJ1-2; D ambiguous. The CDR3 length is 10 residues. Germline V gives CDR1 DFQATT, CDR2 SNEGSKA (reference sequence). V was shortened by 6 bases and J by 4 bases, with 6 bases between the two germline ends. The CDR3 bases are TGCAGTGCCCGGGGCTATGGCTACACCTTC. Residues: CSARGYGYTF.

The chain is built from TRBV5-6 and TRBJ1-1; D is ambiguous. The ends were cut back, 0 bases at V and 4 bases at J, with 19 bases in the middle. This CDR3 has 17 residues. Germline V gene data show CDR1 as SGHDT and CDR2 as YYEEEE. In nucleotides, the CDR3 is TGTGCCAGCAGCTTGGTCGTTCTAGCGGATGGTGGCACTGAAGCTTTCTTT. This gives the protein CASSLVVLADGGTEAFF.

The chain carries TRBV11-1 and TRBJ1-1; TRBD1 might be the D (5 bases). In germline, CDR1 is SGHAT, CDR2 FQDESV (reference sequence). The CDR3 runs to 14 residues. V was cut by 3 bases and J by 0 bases, with 8 bases left in between. CDR3 sequence reads: CASSFQGMNTEAFF. As DNA, the CDR3 is TGTGCCAGCAGCTTCCAGGGAATGAACACTGAAGCTTTCTTT.